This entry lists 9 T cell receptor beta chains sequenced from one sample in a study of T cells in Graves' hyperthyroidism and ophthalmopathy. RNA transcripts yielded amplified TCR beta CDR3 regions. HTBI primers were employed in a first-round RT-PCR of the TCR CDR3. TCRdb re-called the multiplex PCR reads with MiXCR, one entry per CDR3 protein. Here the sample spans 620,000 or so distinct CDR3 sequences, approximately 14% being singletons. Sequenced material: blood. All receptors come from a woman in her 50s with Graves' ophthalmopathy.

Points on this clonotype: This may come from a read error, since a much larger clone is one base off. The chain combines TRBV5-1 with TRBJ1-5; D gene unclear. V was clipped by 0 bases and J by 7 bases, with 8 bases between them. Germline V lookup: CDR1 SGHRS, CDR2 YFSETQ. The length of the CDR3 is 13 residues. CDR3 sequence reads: CASSLVRGQPQHF. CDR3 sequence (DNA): TGCGCCAGCAGCTTGGTCCGGGGACAGCCCCAGCATTTT.

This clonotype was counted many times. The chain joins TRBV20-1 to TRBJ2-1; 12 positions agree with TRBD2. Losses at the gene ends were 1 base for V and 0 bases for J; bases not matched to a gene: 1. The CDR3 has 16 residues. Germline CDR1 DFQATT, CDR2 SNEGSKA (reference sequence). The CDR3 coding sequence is TGCAGTGCTAGAGGGACTAGCGGGGCCTCCTACAATGAGCAGTTCTTC. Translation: CSARGTSGASYNEQFF.

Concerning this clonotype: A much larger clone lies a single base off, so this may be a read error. The CDR3 nucleotides are TGTGCCAGCGGATTACCCACGAGGGGCCAAGAGACCCAGTACTTC. It codes for CASGLPTRGQETQYF. The chain links TRBV28 to TRBJ2-5; D tentatively reads TRBD1 or TRBD2 (5 bases each). V gave up 8 bases and J gave up 1 base, with 17 bases separating them. Germline lookup yields CDR1 MDHEN and CDR2 SYDVKM. The CDR3 extends over 15 amino acids.

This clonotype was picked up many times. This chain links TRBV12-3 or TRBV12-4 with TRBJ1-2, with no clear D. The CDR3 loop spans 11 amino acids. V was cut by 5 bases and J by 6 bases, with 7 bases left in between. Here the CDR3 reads CASSPGDGYTF. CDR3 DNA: TGTGCCAGCAGTCCTGGGGATGGCTACACCTTC.

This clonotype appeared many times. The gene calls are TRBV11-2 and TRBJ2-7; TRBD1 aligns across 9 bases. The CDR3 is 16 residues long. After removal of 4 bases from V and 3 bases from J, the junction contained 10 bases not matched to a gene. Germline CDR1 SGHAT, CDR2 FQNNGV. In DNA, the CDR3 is TGTGCCAGCAGCTCAGGGACAGGGTGGTTTTTCTACGAGCAGTACTTC. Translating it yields CASSSGTGWFFYEQYF.

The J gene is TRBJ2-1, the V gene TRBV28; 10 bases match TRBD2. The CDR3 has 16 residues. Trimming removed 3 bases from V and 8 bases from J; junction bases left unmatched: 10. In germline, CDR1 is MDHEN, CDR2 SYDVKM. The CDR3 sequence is CASSFLSSGRGDEQFF. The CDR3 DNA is TGTGCCAGCAGTTTCCTTTCGAGCGGGAGGGGAGATGAGCAGTTCTTC.

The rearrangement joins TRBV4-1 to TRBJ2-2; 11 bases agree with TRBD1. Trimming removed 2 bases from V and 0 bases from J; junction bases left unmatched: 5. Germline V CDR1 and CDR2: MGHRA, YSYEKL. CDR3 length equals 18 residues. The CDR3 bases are TGCGCCAGCAGCCAAAGGGACAGGGGGTTCGCGAACACCGGGGAGCTGTTTTTT. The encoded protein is CASSQRDRGFANTGELFF.

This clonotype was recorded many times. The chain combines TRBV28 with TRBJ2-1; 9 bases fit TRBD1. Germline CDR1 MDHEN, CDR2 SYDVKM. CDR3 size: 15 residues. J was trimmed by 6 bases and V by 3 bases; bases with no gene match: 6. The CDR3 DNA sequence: TGTGCCAGCAGTTTCCGAGGACAGGGGAGCAATGAGCAGTTCTTC. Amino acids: CASSFRGQGSNEQFF.

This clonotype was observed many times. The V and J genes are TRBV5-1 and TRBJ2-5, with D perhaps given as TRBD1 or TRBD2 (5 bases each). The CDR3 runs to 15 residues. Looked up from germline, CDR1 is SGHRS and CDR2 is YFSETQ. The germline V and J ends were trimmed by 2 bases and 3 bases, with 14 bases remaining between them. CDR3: CASSFDSTREETQYF. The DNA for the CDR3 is TGCGCCAGCAGCTTCGACAGTACTAGAGAAGAGACCCAGTACTTC.